The 20 T cell receptor beta chains below were found in one sample sequenced in a study of CD8+ T cells in alopecia areata. Treatment noted: oral pan-JAK inhibitor, 5-10 mg twice daily. Following RNA extraction, reverse transcription yielded cDNA that acted as the sequencing template. Some clones are missing from TCRdb's copy, which holds only in-frame ones; the method was immunoSEQ multiplex PCR. The table records approximately 160,000 clones, around 59% of them present only once. Specimen: CD4+ T cells sorted from blood, collected at week 24, from a patient treated with tofacitinib. These receptors were collected from a human donor with alopecia areata.

V is TRBV30 and J is TRBJ1-1; a possible D gene is TRBD1 (5 bases). The CDR3 extends over 12 amino acids. V dropped 4 bases and J dropped 10 bases, with 16 bases sitting between them. CDR1 and CDR2 (germline): GTSNPN, SVGIG (reference sequence). CDR3: CAWIVGPGRAFF. CDR3 nucleotides: TGTGCCTGGATCGTCGGGCCAGGGAGAGCTTTCTTT.

This clone was observed a few times. The chain is built from TRBV7-8 and TRBJ1-1, with 8 positions matching TRBD1. This CDR3 is 13 amino acids long. Germline values: CDR1 SGHVS, CDR2 FQNEAQ. The V segment lost 3 bases and the J segment 11 bases; nucleotides outside the gene matches: 8. CDR3 protein: CASSFQGAGRAFF. The CDR3 coding sequence is TGTGCCAGCAGCTTTCAGGGGGCGGGGCGGGCTTTCTTT. Based on the CDR3 plus reference TRBV7-8 and TRBJ1-1, the full variable domain is GAGVSQSPRYKVAKRGQDVALRCDPISGHVSLFWYQQALGQGPEFLTYFQNEAQLDKSGLPSDRFFAERPEGSVSTLKIQRTQQEDSAVYLCASSFQGAGRAFFGQGTRLTVV.

This chain uses TRBV6-6 with TRBJ2-3, with 8 bases aligning to TRBD2. J lost 1 base, V lost 6 bases, and 3 bases had no gene match. Germline loops: CDR1 MNHNY, CDR2 SVGAGI (reference sequence). CDR3 length: 14 residues. CDR3 sequence: CASRVAGRTDTQYF. In nucleotides, the CDR3 is TGTGCCAGCAGGGTAGCGGGACGCACAGATACGCAGTATTTT.

In this sample, this clone turned up a few times. The CDR3 spells CSVARTGQADTQYF. CDR3 sequence (DNA): TGCAGCGTTGCCCGGACAGGGCAGGCAGATACGCAGTATTTT. V gene TRBV29-1 combines with J gene TRBJ2-3; 8 bases are shared with TRBD1. This CDR3 is 14 amino acids long. Trimming cost V 4 bases and J 4 bases; bases outside gene matches: 7. CDR1 and CDR2 from the germline V gene are SQVTM and ANQGSEA.

This clone was picked up a small number of times. V and J are TRBV11-3 and TRBJ1-1; D is undetermined. Germline loops: CDR1 SGHNT, CDR2 YENEEA. The CDR3 covers 13 residues. Trimming removed 1 base from V and 10 bases from J, with 13 bases in between. The CDR3 nucleotides are TGTGCCAGCAGCTTAGGTCCGGACCTCGGAGCTTTCTTT. Translated: CASSLGPDLGAFF.

The chain combines TRBV13 with TRBJ2-7; 8 bases align to TRBD1. This CDR3 is 13 amino acids long. V lost 3 bases and J lost 4; bases outside the gene matches: 2. Per the germline V gene, CDR1 is PRHDT and CDR2 is FYEKMQ (reference sequence). CDR3 DNA: TGTGCCAGCAGCTTCAGGGGGCTGTACGAGCAGTACTTC. Protein product: CASSFRGLYEQYF.

The chain combines TRBV30 with TRBJ1-1; D gene unclear. The CDR3 consists of 12 residues. Per germline, CDR1 GTSNPN and CDR2 SVGIG (reference sequence). Trimming took off 5 bases at V and 9 bases at J, with 16 bases between the two ends. The DNA for the CDR3 is TGTGCCTGGGGTGGGAGGGCCAGCCAAGCTTTCTTT. This gives the protein CAWGGRASQAFF.

This clone was recorded only once. The genes are TRBV2 and TRBJ2-6; D unclear. V dropped 4 bases and J dropped 0 bases, with 10 bases sitting between them. The CDR3 is made up of 16 amino acids. Germline CDR1 reads SNHLY; CDR2 reads FYNNEI. CDR3 protein: CASSAFPLSGANVLTF. The DNA for the CDR3 is TGTGCCAGCAGTGCCTTCCCGCTCTCTGGGGCCAACGTCCTGACTTTC.

V is TRBV5-8 and J is TRBJ1-6; possibly TRBD1 for D (5 bases). Germline V lookup: CDR1 SGHTS, CDR2 YDEGEE. The CDR3 extends over 18 amino acids. Trimming stripped 4 bases from V and 5 bases from J, with 22 bases between. CDR3 region: CASSRDSGMSLNNSPLHF. CDR3 coding DNA: TGTGCCAGCAGCCGAGACTCAGGGATGTCACTTAATAATTCACCCCTCCACTTT. Using reference TRBV5-8 and TRBJ1-6 for the parts outside the CDR3, the full variable domain is EAGVTQSPTHLIKTRGQQATLRCSPISGHTSVYWYQQALGLGLQFLLWYDEGEERNRGNFPPRFSGRQFPNYSSELNVNALELEDSALYLCASSRDSGMSLNNSPLHFGNGTRLTVT.

V is TRBV30 and J is TRBJ1-1; D not certain. Germline V gene lookup returns CDR1 GTSNPN and CDR2 SVGIG (reference sequence). The ends were cut back, 3 bases at V and 2 bases at J, with 13 bases in the middle. There are 14 residues in the CDR3. This chain's CDR3 is CAWRANKGNTEAFF. Written as DNA, the CDR3 is TGTGCCTGGAGAGCTAACAAGGGAAACACTGAAGCTTTCTTT.

This clone occurred a few times. V gene TRBV19 combines with J gene TRBJ2-3, with D possibly being TRBD1 (6 bases). Looked up from germline, CDR1 is LNHDA and CDR2 is SQIVND (reference sequence). The CDR3 has 16 residues. The V end lost 2 bases, the J end lost 0 bases, and 12 bases lay between the germline ends. CDR3 in DNA: TGTGCCAGTAGTATAAGTCAAGGGGGAAGCACAGATACGCAGTATTTT. It encodes CASSISQGGSTDTQYF.

This clone has a handful of counts. The chain is built from TRBV19 and TRBJ2-7, with 8 positions matching TRBD1. The J segment lost 2 bases and the V segment lost 8 bases, leaving 5 bases of the junction unmatched. The CDR3 length is 13 residues. CDR1 and CDR2 from the germline V gene are LNHDA and SQIVND (reference sequence). CDR3 sequence (DNA): TGTGCCAGTTGCCCGACAGGGGCCTACGAGCAGTACTTC. Translating it yields CASCPTGAYEQYF.

J is TRBJ1-1 and V is TRBV30; 7 bases are shared with TRBD1. J lost 0 bases, V lost 0 bases, and 7 bases had no gene match. The CDR3 length is 16 residues. Germline CDR1 and CDR2: GTSNPN and SVGIG (reference sequence). The DNA of the CDR3 is TGTGCCTGGAGTGTACAGGGGTTAACAGTGAACACTGAAGCTTTCTTT. Its translation is CAWSVQGLTVNTEAFF.

This chain joins TRBV29-1 and TRBJ1-4; 7 bases map to TRBD1. The CDR3 is 15 amino acids. Per germline, CDR1 SQVTM and CDR2 ANQGSEA. Trimming took 4 bases from V and 10 from J; bases not matched to a gene: 15. Here the CDR3 reads CSVVALDRFVGKLFF. CDR3 coding DNA: TGCAGCGTTGTGGCCTTGGACAGGTTCGTGGGAAAACTGTTTTTT.

The rearrangement links TRBV5-8 to TRBJ2-4; D gene uncertain. Trimming cost V 0 bases and J 0 bases, with 4 bases left between them. Germline V gives CDR1 SGHTS, CDR2 YDEGEE. The CDR3 runs 14 residues. CDR3: CASSLDLAKNIQYF. CDR3 in DNA: TGTGCCAGCAGCTTGGACCTAGCCAAAAACATTCAGTACTTC.

The chain carries TRBV18 and TRBJ2-7; 8 positions agree with TRBD1. The CDR3 is 14 amino acids. J was trimmed by 6 bases and V by 4 bases; bases with no gene match: 8. CDR1 KGHSH and CDR2 LQKENI come from the germline V gene. CDR3 sequence: CASSLGQGGGEQYF. The CDR3 DNA sequence: TGTGCCAGCTCACTCGGACAGGGAGGCGGCGAGCAGTACTTC.

The chain carries TRBV6-5 and TRBJ2-5, with TRBD2 matching over 8 bases. Germline-derived CDR1 and CDR2 are MNHEY and SVGAGI. The CDR3 loop spans 12 amino acids. V trimming: 10 bases; J trimming: 5 bases; junction bases outside the gene matches: 6. CDR3 in amino acids: CAIGGGRETQYF. CDR3 DNA: TGTGCCATCGGGGGGGGGCGTGAGACCCAGTACTTC.

This chain uses TRBV10-3 with TRBJ2-3; TRBD2 matches at 10 bases. There are 15 residues in the CDR3. V shed 6 bases and J 4 bases; nucleotides not matched to a gene: 7. CDR1 is ENHRY, CDR2 SYGVKD, per germline. The DNA for the CDR3 is TGTGCCATCAGCCGGAGCGGGGGGGCCGCAGATACGCAGTATTTT. Its translation is CAISRSGGAADTQYF.

The chain is built from TRBV29-1 and TRBJ2-2; D is undetermined. The CDR3 has 12 amino acids. Trimming removed 4 bases at V and 1 base at J, with 4 bases between. Germline V gene data show CDR1 as SQVTM and CDR2 as ANQGSEA. The CDR3 loop is CSVALNTGELFF. CDR3 nucleotides: TGCAGCGTTGCACTGAACACCGGGGAGCTGTTTTTT.

The chain combines TRBV6-5 with TRBJ1-1; the D is unclear. CDR1 is MNHEY and CDR2 is SVGAGI in the germline V gene. The CDR3 has 12 amino acids. With 2 bases removed from V and 0 bases from J, the gap between germline ends came to 1 base. CDR3 nucleotides: TGTGCCAGCAGTTACATGAACACTGAAGCTTTCTTT. It is translated as CASSYMNTEAFF.